These 11 T cell receptor beta chains were sequenced from one sample in a study of cytomegalovirus exposure and HLA in healthy donors. Researchers ran the PCR with 60 Vbeta and 13 Jbeta primers. Only in-frame clones appear in the TCRdb table, and some are missing; sequencing was by immunoSEQ multiplex PCR. Altogether 180,000 or so clones are present, roughly 80% being singletons, with the ten largest covering 4.9%. Sequencing was carried out using PBMCs. The receptors come from a young woman in good health and CMV-seropositive.

This chain connects TRBV11-2 to TRBJ1-1, with D possibly TRBD1 on 6 matching bases. Germline V CDR1 and CDR2: SGHAT, FQNNGV. This CDR3 has 14 residues. V lost 5 bases and J lost 4, with 14 bases in between. The CDR3 coding sequence is TGTGCCAGCAGCGCCGGGGGCGGGGGCACTGAAGCTTTCTTT. The encoded protein is CASSAGGGGTEAFF.

The chain combines TRBV7-3 with TRBJ2-3; TRBD2 is a possible D gene (6 bases). Germline V gene data show CDR1 as SGHTA and CDR2 as FQGTGA. V lost 2 bases to trimming and J lost 6 bases, with 15 bases between them. CDR3 length: 15 residues. The CDR3 DNA follows: TGTGCCAGCAGCTTATTTGGAGGGCGTAGGGATACGCAGTATTTT. Translation: CASSLFGGRRDTQYF.

The table lists this clone with a count of one. This chain links TRBV13 with TRBJ2-2, with 7 bases identical to TRBD1. In germline, CDR1 is PRHDT, CDR2 FYEKMQ (reference sequence). The CDR3 consists of 15 residues. Unmatched junction bases numbered 8, after V lost 5 bases and J lost 5 bases. DNA of the CDR3: TGTGCCAGCAGCACAGGGGCTCCTTTGACCGGGGAGCTGTTTTTT. Protein sequence: CASSTGAPLTGELFF.

The chain couples TRBV15 to TRBJ2-7; D is perhaps TRBD1 (5 bases). The CDR3 runs to 14 residues. Germline V gives CDR1 LNHNV, CDR2 YYDKDF (reference sequence). Deletions cut 0 bases from V and 3 bases from J, with 9 bases between. CDR3 region: CATSRDKGNYEQYF. In DNA, the CDR3 is TGTGCCACCAGCAGAGACAAGGGGAACTACGAGCAGTACTTC.

The chain carries TRBV13 and TRBJ1-3; D is perhaps TRBD1 (5 bases). V lost 6 bases, J lost 0 bases, and 18 bases lay in between. Germline values: CDR1 PRHDT, CDR2 FYEKMQ (reference sequence). The CDR3 is made up of 17 amino acids. CDR3 DNA: TGTGCCAGCAGTGTGGGGCCAGTTCTTTACTCTGGAAACACCATATATTTT. This encodes CASSVGPVLYSGNTIYF.

This clone was recorded a few times. This rearrangement joins TRBV6-6 to TRBJ2-6, with D hard to call. The CDR3 is made up of 15 amino acids. Trimming pared 4 bases from V and 0 bases from J, leaving 7 bases between. The V gene's germline CDR1 is MNHNY and CDR2 SVGAGI (reference sequence). Written as DNA, the CDR3 is TGTGCCAGCAGTTTATACAGCTCTGGGGCCAACGTCCTGACTTTC. This translates into CASSLYSSGANVLTF.

In its sample, this clone was seen a few times. The gene calls are TRBV19 and TRBJ1-1, with D tentatively TRBD1 (5 bases). The length of the CDR3 is 12 residues. Trimming cost V 5 bases and J 7 bases, with 11 bases left between them. Germline-derived CDR1 and CDR2 are LNHDA and SQIVND (reference sequence). Written as DNA, the CDR3 is TGTGCCAGTAGTTACCGTGACAGTGAAGCTTTCTTT. This gives the protein CASSYRDSEAFF.

The rearrangement uses TRBV15 and TRBJ1-3; D ambiguous. The CDR3 contains 18 residues. The V end lost 0 bases, the J end lost 0 bases, and 15 bases lay between the germline ends. CDR1 is LNHNV and CDR2 is YYDKDF in the germline V gene (reference sequence). This chain's CDR3 is CATSRDEAVKPSGNTIYF. CDR3 in DNA: TGTGCCACCAGCAGAGATGAGGCAGTCAAGCCCTCTGGAAACACCATATATTTT.

This clone was observed a single time. V and J are TRBV5-1 and TRBJ2-7; D gene uncertain. The CDR3 spans 14 residues. V gave up 0 bases and J gave up 2 bases, with 9 bases separating them. CDR1 SGHRS and CDR2 YFSETQ come from the germline V gene. The CDR3 region has the DNA TGCGCCAGCAGCTTGGGGGCAGTAACCTACGAGCAGTACTTC. Translated, it gives CASSLGAVTYEQYF.

About this clone itself: The sample holds other DNA sequences that translate to the same CDR3. The chain employs TRBV7-2 and TRBJ2-7, with D perhaps matching TRBD2 (7 bases). Germline V gene lookup returns CDR1 SGHTA and CDR2 FQGNSA. This CDR3 contains 14 residues. With 3 bases removed from V and 1 base from J, the gap between germline ends came to 10 bases. Here the CDR3 reads CASSLRGGSYEQYF. The DNA of the CDR3 is TGTGCCAGCAGCTTGAGGGGGGGATCCTACGAGCAGTACTTC. Supplemented by reference TRBV7-2 and TRBJ2-7, the full variable domain reads GAGVSQSPSNKVTEKGKDVELRCDPISGHTALYWYRQSLGQGLEFLIYFQGNSAPDKSGLPSDRFSAERTGGSVSTLTIQRTQQEDSAVYLCASSLRGGSYEQYFGPGTRLTVT.

This clone showed up just once. This rearrangement joins TRBV10-3 to TRBJ2-3, with D possibly being TRBD2 (5 bases). The CDR3 spans 16 residues. CDR1 is ENHRY and CDR2 is SYGVKD in the germline V gene. The germline V and J ends were trimmed by 3 bases and 4 bases, with 17 bases remaining between them. This CDR3 reads CAISEARGRVPDTQYF. CDR3 DNA: TGTGCCATCAGTGAAGCCCGGGGTAGGGTCCCAGATACGCAGTATTTT.